The 24 T cell receptor beta chains below come from one sample, sequenced in a study of blood T cell repertoires in COVID-19. Libraries were prepared by immunoSEQ multiplex PCR; TCRdb keeps only in-frame clonotypes and omits some of them. The sample carries 350,000 to 400,000 clones, approximately 89% recorded once. The sample consisted of PBMCs or T cells enriched from blood (not recorded which). These receptors all stem from a woman between 35 and 50 years old who had been exposed to COVID-19.

The chain recombines TRBV29-1 with TRBJ2-3; the D gene is possibly TRBD1 (5 bases). Trimming stripped 6 bases from V and 4 bases from J, with 8 bases between. The CDR3 totals 11 residues. Germline loops: CDR1 SQVTM, CDR2 ANQGSEA. CDR3 DNA sequence: TGCAGCGTCCAGGGCCCAGATACGCAGTATTTT. It specifies CSVQGPDTQYF.

This chain joins TRBV5-5 and TRBJ2-3; possibly TRBD1 for D (6 bases). Trimming pared 3 bases from V and 0 bases from J, leaving 11 bases between. The CDR3 is made up of 15 amino acids. Germline lookup yields CDR1 SGHKS and CDR2 YYEKEE (reference sequence). Written as DNA, the CDR3 is TGTGCCAGCAGCTCGCCGGGACAAAGCACAGATACGCAGTATTTT. Encoded protein: CASSSPGQSTDTQYF.

The genes are TRBV10-3 and TRBJ1-1, with 7 bases lining up with TRBD1. CDR3 length: 13 residues. Germline values: CDR1 ENHRY, CDR2 SYGVKD. V lost 9 bases, J lost 4 bases, and 8 bases stayed unmatched. The CDR3 sequence: CAIARAGGTEAFF. CDR3 nucleotide sequence: TGTGCCATTGCCCGGGCAGGGGGCACTGAAGCTTTCTTT.

The chain couples TRBV25-1 to TRBJ2-1, with 10 bases fitting TRBD1. CDR1 MGHDK and CDR2 SYGVNS come from the germline V gene. Losses at the gene ends were 5 bases for V and 7 bases for J; bases not matched to a gene: 8. The CDR3 consists of 15 residues. The CDR3 sequence is CASSKGQGSSNEQFF. CDR3 nucleotide sequence: TGTGCCAGCAGTAAGGGACAGGGGAGTTCGAATGAGCAGTTCTTC.

The rearrangement links TRBV2 to TRBJ1-2, with D unresolved. This CDR3 has 15 residues. V was trimmed by 6 bases and J by 10 bases, leaving 24 bases between them. Germline loops: CDR1 SNHLY, CDR2 FYNNEI. CDR3: CASRKETAANSDYTF. The CDR3 bases are TGTGCCAGCAGGAAAGAGACGGCGGCTAATTCCGACTACACCTTC.

V usage is TRBV9 and J usage is TRBJ1-1; D gene unclear. Germline CDR1 reads SGDLS; CDR2 reads YYNGEE. CDR3 length equals 14 residues. Trimming pared 0 bases from V and 4 bases from J, leaving 10 bases between. The CDR3 loop reads CASSVARESTEAFF. The DNA for the CDR3 is TGTGCCAGCAGCGTAGCAAGGGAGAGCACTGAAGCTTTCTTT.

The chain uses TRBV7-6 and TRBJ1-2; a weak D match, TRBD1 (6 bases). V dropped 5 bases and J dropped 3 bases, with 19 bases sitting between them. Looked up from germline, CDR1 is SGHVS and CDR2 is FNYEAQ. CDR3 length: 16 residues. The CDR3 region is CASSLLRGGADYGYTF. The DNA for the CDR3 is TGTGCCAGCAGCCTCCTCCGGGGGGGCGCAGACTATGGCTACACCTTC. The whole variable domain, filled in from reference TRBV7-6 and TRBJ1-2, reads GAGVSQSPRYKVTKRGQDVALRCDPISGHVSLYWYRQALGQGPEFLTYFNYEAQQDKSGLPNDRFSAERPEGSISTLTIQRTEQRDSAMYRCASSLLRGGADYGYTFGSGTRLTVV.

This sequence joins TRBV7-2 and TRBJ2-1; tentatively, D is TRBD1 (5 bases). Germline CDR1 reads SGHTA; CDR2 reads FQGNSA. The V gene lost 1 base and the J gene lost 4 bases, with 14 bases spanning the gap. This CDR3 is 16 amino acids long. As DNA, the CDR3 is TGTGCCAGCAGCTTAGACAGGAATGTGAAATACAATGAGCAGTTCTTC. Translation: CASSLDRNVKYNEQFF.

The chain uses TRBV5-6 and TRBJ1-2, with a tentative D call TRBD1 (5 bases). The V gene lost 0 bases and the J gene lost 4 bases, with 10 bases spanning the gap. The CDR3 is 14 amino acids. CDR1 is SGHDT and CDR2 is YYEEEE in the germline V gene. The CDR3 protein is CASSLVGEGYGYTF. As DNA, the CDR3 is TGTGCCAGCAGCTTGGTGGGGGAGGGCTATGGCTACACCTTC.

This clone appeared once. This chain connects TRBV6-5 to TRBJ1-6, with a tentative D call TRBD1 (6 bases). This CDR3 has 15 residues. The V gene's germline CDR1 is MNHEY and CDR2 SVGAGI. Trimming cost V 7 bases and J 4 bases, with 14 bases left between them. The CDR3 sequence is CASKERGQYNSPLHF. The DNA for the CDR3 is TGTGCCAGCAAGGAGCGGGGACAATATAATTCACCCCTCCACTTT.

The chain has TRBV5-4 and TRBJ2-6; D remains unclear. Germline values: CDR1 SGHNT, CDR2 YYREEE (reference sequence). The length of the CDR3 is 12 residues. Trimming left V 7 bases short and J 6 bases short, with 8 bases between. The CDR3 here is CASSGEANVLTF. The CDR3 coding sequence is TGTGCCAGCTCCGGTGAGGCCAACGTCCTGACTTTC. The full variable domain, in which reference TRBV5-4 and TRBJ2-6 provide the parts outside the CDR3, is ETGVTQSPTHLIKTRGQQVTLRCSSQSGHNTVSWYQQALGQGPQFIFQYYREEENGRGNFPPRFSGLQFPNYSSELNVNALELDDSALYLCASSGEANVLTFGAGSRLTVL.

The count of this clone is one. V and J are TRBV30 and TRBJ1-6; TRBD1 matches at 7 bases. The CDR3 has 14 residues. Germline assignment: CDR1 GTSNPN and CDR2 SVGIG (reference sequence). J lost 8 bases, V lost 0 bases, and 4 bases had no gene match. This CDR3 reads CAWSVTGVDSPLHF. For the CDR3, the DNA is TGTGCCTGGAGTGTAACAGGGGTGGATTCACCCCTCCACTTT.

The CDR3 protein is CASSSGLARNEQFF. CDR3 nucleotides: TGTGCCAGCAGCTCGGGACTAGCGAGGAATGAGCAGTTCTTC. The chain joins TRBV7-2 to TRBJ2-1; 10 bases fit TRBD2. Germline-derived CDR1 and CDR2 are SGHTA and FQGNSA. V lost 4 bases and J lost 7; bases outside the gene matches: 4. There are 14 residues in the CDR3.

CDR3 region: CASSRQSNEKLFF. As DNA, the CDR3 is TGCGCCAGCAGCCGTCAGTCTAATGAAAAACTGTTTTTT. This chain joins TRBV5-1 and TRBJ1-4; D is unresolved. The CDR3 totals 13 residues. V was clipped by 4 bases and J by 3 bases, with 7 bases between them. Germline V gene lookup returns CDR1 SGHRS and CDR2 YFSETQ.

The chain is built from TRBV6-1 and TRBJ1-2; 9 positions agree with TRBD1. The J segment lost 8 bases and the V segment lost 0 bases, leaving 7 bases of the junction unmatched. The germline V gene encodes CDR1 MNHNS and CDR2 SASEGT. This CDR3 spans 15 amino acids. CDR3: CASSEAAGTGPGYTF. In DNA, the CDR3 is TGTGCCAGCAGTGAAGCCGCCGGGACAGGGCCCGGCTACACCTTC.

The rearrangement uses TRBV2 and TRBJ2-7; 8 bases agree with TRBD2. This CDR3 contains 13 residues. CDR1 SNHLY and CDR2 FYNNEI come from the germline V gene. The ends lost 6 bases at V and 0 bases at J; junction bases unmatched: 1. The CDR3 region is CASSGGVSYEQYF. CDR3 DNA: TGTGCCAGCAGCGGGGGGGTCTCCTACGAGCAGTACTTC.

The chain recombines TRBV11-2 with TRBJ2-7; D uncertain. The length of the CDR3 is 14 residues. Trimming removed 5 bases at V and 0 bases at J, with 11 bases between. Germline-derived CDR1 and CDR2 are SGHAT and FQNNGV. The CDR3 nucleotides are TGTGCCAGCAGCCCCGTAGTAAGCTCCTACGAGCAGTACTTC. Translated, it gives CASSPVVSSYEQYF.

The CDR3 DNA follows: TGTGCCAGTAGTATAAGGCGACAGGGGAATGAAAAACTGTTTTTT. Translating gives CASSIRRQGNEKLFF. V usage is TRBV19 and J usage is TRBJ1-4; TRBD1 matches 8 bases. V trimming: 2 bases; J trimming: 5 bases; junction bases outside the gene matches: 4. CDR1 and CDR2 (germline): LNHDA, SQIVND (reference sequence). The CDR3 is 15 residues long.

This chain links TRBV19 with TRBJ1-1, with TRBD1 identical over 8 bases. The ends lost 6 bases at V and 3 bases at J; junction bases unmatched: 18. The CDR3 loop spans 18 amino acids. Germline V gives CDR1 LNHDA, CDR2 SQIVND (reference sequence). In DNA, the CDR3 is TGTGCCAGTAGGGTATCAAACTGGGACAGGCAAGTTCACACTGAAGCTTTCTTT. Its protein is CASRVSNWDRQVHTEAFF.

This clone has a single count. The chain couples TRBV3-1 (or the pseudogene TRBV3-2) to TRBJ1-4, with D unresolved. The germline V gene encodes CDR1 LGHDT and CDR2 YNNKEL (reference sequence). This CDR3 is built from 16 residues. Trimming left V 4 bases short and J 5 bases short, with 17 bases between. The CDR3 DNA sequence: TGTGCCAGCAGCCCCACCCTTACAGACCTAAATGAAAAACTGTTTTTT. As protein: CASSPTLTDLNEKLFF.

The chain carries TRBV2 and TRBJ1-2; 7 nucleotides line up with TRBD1. This CDR3 is built from 16 residues. The germline CDR1 and CDR2 sequences are SNHLY and FYNNEI. The trim removed 6 bases at V and 4 bases at J, leaving 14 bases unmatched. The CDR3 nucleotides are TGTGCCAGCAGCCGGGACAGAACCCTAGTACCCTATGGCTACACCTTC. Its translation: CASSRDRTLVPYGYTF.

The chain couples TRBV7-3 to TRBJ2-6; TRBD1 matches at 7 bases. There are 15 residues in the CDR3. Germline V gives CDR1 SGHTA, CDR2 FQGTGA. V shed 4 bases, J shed 4 bases, and the junction held 4 bases outside the gene matches. CDR3 DNA sequence: TGTGCCAGCAGCTCACAGGGGACCGGGGCCAACGTCCTGACTTTC. Its protein product is CASSSQGTGANVLTF.

The rearrangement uses TRBV19 and TRBJ1-1; a possible D gene is TRBD1 (5 bases). CDR3 length: 13 amino acids. CDR1 is LNHDA and CDR2 is SQIVND in the germline V gene (reference sequence). V lost 6 bases, J lost 0 bases, and 8 bases lay in between. CDR3 sequence: CASRKQVNTEAFF. For the CDR3, the DNA is TGTGCCAGTAGAAAACAGGTGAACACTGAAGCTTTCTTT. The full variable domain, in which reference TRBV19 and TRBJ1-1 provide the parts outside the CDR3, is DGGITQSPKYLFRKEGQNVTLSCEQNLNHDAMYWYRQDPGQGLRLIYYSQIVNDFQKGDIAEGYSVSREKKESFPLTVTSAQKNPTAFYLCASRKQVNTEAFFGQGTRLTVV.

The chain is built from TRBV5-1 and TRBJ1-3; D perhaps matches TRBD1 (5 bases). CDR3 size: 14 residues. Per the germline V gene, CDR1 is SGHRS and CDR2 is YFSETQ. V lost 0 bases, J lost 3 bases, and 7 bases lay in between. The CDR3 loop is CASSLAGIGNTIYF. Here the CDR3 DNA reads TGCGCCAGCAGCTTGGCAGGGATTGGAAACACCATATATTTT.